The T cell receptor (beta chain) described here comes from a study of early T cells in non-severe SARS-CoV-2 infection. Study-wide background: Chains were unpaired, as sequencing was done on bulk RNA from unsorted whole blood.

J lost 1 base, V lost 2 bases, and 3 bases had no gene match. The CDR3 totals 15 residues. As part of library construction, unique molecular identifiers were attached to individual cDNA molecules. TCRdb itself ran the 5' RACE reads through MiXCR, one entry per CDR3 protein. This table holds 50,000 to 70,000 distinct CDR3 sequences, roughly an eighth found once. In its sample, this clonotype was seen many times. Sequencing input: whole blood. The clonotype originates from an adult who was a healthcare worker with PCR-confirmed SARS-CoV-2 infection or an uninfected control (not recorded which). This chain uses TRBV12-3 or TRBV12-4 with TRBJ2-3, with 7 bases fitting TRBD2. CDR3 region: CASSLMSGGTDTQYF. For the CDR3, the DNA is TGTGCCAGCAGTTTAATGAGCGGGGGCACAGATACGCAGTATTTT.